This TCR beta chain stems from a study of blood T cell repertoires in COVID-19. Study details: Acute and convalescent COVID-19 samples came from the United States, Italy and Spain.

Using immunoSEQ multiplex PCR, the repertoire was profiled, and TCRdb retains in-frame clones only, with some absent. The table lists 270,000 or so clones, 82% of them singletons. Per germline, CDR1 SGDLS and CDR2 YYNGEE. J gave up 2 bases and V 4 bases, and 8 bases lay outside the gene matches. The CDR3 totals 15 residues. The chain recombines TRBV9 with TRBJ1-2, with TRBD1 matching over 7 bases. Sequenced sample: peripheral blood. The receptor was isolated from a young woman with acute or convalescent COVID-19. The DNA for the CDR3 is TGTGCCAGCAGCAAAGGACAGGTTGAAAACTATGGCTACACCTTC. Its translation is CASSKGQVENYGYTF.